The rows below give T cell receptor beta chains drawn from one sample of a study of beta chain features in type 1 diabetes. Some clones are missing from TCRdb's copy, which holds only in-frame ones; the method was immunoSEQ multiplex PCR. This sample yields some 150,000 clones, of which 6.5% to 8.5% are seen a single time; under 1.5% belongs to the top ten. Sequenced input: central memory CD4+ T cells from blood. The source is a woman aged 25 to 39 in good health. The CDR3 runs from the conserved cysteine through the conserved F or W. The D gene is left open where the match is weak. Only part of the rows carry a size: once, few, many, or a class if the clone is expanded.

j_call: TRBJ2-3; v_call: TRBV7-2; d_call: TRBD2; clone_size: -; cdr3_nt: TGTGCCAGCAGCTTATCCTCGGGAGGGGTCGGGGTTACGCAGTATTTT; cdr3_aa: CASSLSSGGVGVTQYF
j_call: TRBJ2-5; v_call: TRBV7-9; d_call: -; clone_size: few; cdr3_nt: TGTGCCAGCAGCTTAGCGGCCTCAGGGGACGTAGAGACCCAGTACTTC; cdr3_aa: CASSLAASGDVETQYF
j_call: TRBJ1-2; v_call: TRBV29-1; d_call: -; clone_size: many; cdr3_nt: TGCAGCGTTGAGAAGACAAAAACCTACACCTTC; cdr3_aa: CSVEKTKTYTF
j_call: TRBJ2-7; v_call: TRBV30; d_call: -; clone_size: few; cdr3_nt: TGTGCCTGGAGTGTACTGGGGAGGTACGAGCAGTACTTC; cdr3_aa: CAWSVLGRYEQYF
j_call: TRBJ2-5; v_call: TRBV19; d_call: TRBD1; clone_size: few; cdr3_nt: TGTGCCAGTAGTAGACAGGGCGGTGAGACCCAGTACTTC; cdr3_aa: CASSRQGGETQYF
j_call: TRBJ2-7; v_call: TRBV7-8; d_call: TRBD1; clone_size: few; cdr3_nt: TGTGCCAGCAGCTTAGCTGGGACAGGGAGGGGTCCCTACGAGCAGTACTTC; cdr3_aa: CASSLAGTGRGPYEQYF
j_call: TRBJ2-5; v_call: TRBV6-5; d_call: TRBD1; clone_size: -; cdr3_nt: TGTGCCAGCAGTCAAGACAGGGGGAAGACCCAGTACTTC; cdr3_aa: CASSQDRGKTQYF
j_call: TRBJ2-2; v_call: TRBV6-1; d_call: TRBD2; clone_size: -; cdr3_nt: TGTGCCAGCCAATGGACTAGCGGTTCGAGCGGGGAGCTGTTTTTT; cdr3_aa: CASQWTSGSSGELFF
j_call: TRBJ1-1; v_call: TRBV5-8; d_call: -; clone_size: few; cdr3_nt: TGTGCCAGCAGCTTGTTGAACAGGAACACTGAAGCTTTCTTT; cdr3_aa: CASSLLNRNTEAFF
j_call: TRBJ2-2; v_call: TRBV4-3; d_call: TRBD1; clone_size: many; cdr3_nt: TGCGCCAGCAGCCAAGGGATTGACAGGGTAAACACCGGGGAGCTGTTTTTT; cdr3_aa: CASSQGIDRVNTGELFF
j_call: TRBJ1-2; v_call: TRBV4-3; d_call: -; clone_size: many; cdr3_nt: TGCGCCAGCAGCCGAGGACTGGGATATGGCTACACCTTC; cdr3_aa: CASSRGLGYGYTF
j_call: TRBJ2-1; v_call: TRBV27; d_call: TRBD2; clone_size: -; cdr3_nt: TGTGCCAGCAGTTTATCCCCTAGCGGGAGACAGAATGAGCAGTTCTTC; cdr3_aa: CASSLSPSGRQNEQFF
j_call: TRBJ2-3; v_call: TRBV5-4; d_call: -; clone_size: many; cdr3_nt: TGTGCCAGCAGCTTCAGTGTAGCCGATACGCAGTATTTT; cdr3_aa: CASSFSVADTQYF
j_call: TRBJ1-2; v_call: TRBV9; d_call: -; clone_size: -; cdr3_nt: TGTGCCAGCAGCAAACGGTTACAGGGTTTCCACTATGGCTACACCTTC; cdr3_aa: CASSKRLQGFHYGYTF
j_call: TRBJ1-3; v_call: TRBV5-1; d_call: -; clone_size: -; cdr3_nt: TGCGCCAGCGCTGACGGACAGAGCTCTGGAAACACCATATATTTT; cdr3_aa: CASADGQSSGNTIYF
j_call: TRBJ2-3; v_call: TRBV28; d_call: -; clone_size: -; cdr3_nt: TGTGCCAGCAGTTTGGGGACTCACCGAGATACGCAGTATTTT; cdr3_aa: CASSLGTHRDTQYF
j_call: TRBJ2-5; v_call: TRBV7-9; d_call: TRBD2; clone_size: many; cdr3_nt: TGTGCCAGCAGCATTTATCGCGGGAGGGCCAGGCAGACCCAGTACTTC; cdr3_aa: CASSIYRGRARQTQYF
j_call: TRBJ2-7; v_call: TRBV4-1; d_call: -; clone_size: -; cdr3_nt: TGCGCCAGCAGCCAAGACAGCATGAGGGAGCAGTACTTC; cdr3_aa: CASSQDSMREQYF
j_call: TRBJ1-1; v_call: TRBV30; d_call: -; clone_size: few; cdr3_nt: TGTGCCTGGACTAAAGGGGTGGGGACTGAAGCTTTCTTT; cdr3_aa: CAWTKGVGTEAFF
j_call: TRBJ2-7; v_call: TRBV19; d_call: TRBD1; clone_size: few; cdr3_nt: TGTGCCAGTAGTACCCGGACAGGCCCCTACGAGCAGTACTTC; cdr3_aa: CASSTRTGPYEQYF